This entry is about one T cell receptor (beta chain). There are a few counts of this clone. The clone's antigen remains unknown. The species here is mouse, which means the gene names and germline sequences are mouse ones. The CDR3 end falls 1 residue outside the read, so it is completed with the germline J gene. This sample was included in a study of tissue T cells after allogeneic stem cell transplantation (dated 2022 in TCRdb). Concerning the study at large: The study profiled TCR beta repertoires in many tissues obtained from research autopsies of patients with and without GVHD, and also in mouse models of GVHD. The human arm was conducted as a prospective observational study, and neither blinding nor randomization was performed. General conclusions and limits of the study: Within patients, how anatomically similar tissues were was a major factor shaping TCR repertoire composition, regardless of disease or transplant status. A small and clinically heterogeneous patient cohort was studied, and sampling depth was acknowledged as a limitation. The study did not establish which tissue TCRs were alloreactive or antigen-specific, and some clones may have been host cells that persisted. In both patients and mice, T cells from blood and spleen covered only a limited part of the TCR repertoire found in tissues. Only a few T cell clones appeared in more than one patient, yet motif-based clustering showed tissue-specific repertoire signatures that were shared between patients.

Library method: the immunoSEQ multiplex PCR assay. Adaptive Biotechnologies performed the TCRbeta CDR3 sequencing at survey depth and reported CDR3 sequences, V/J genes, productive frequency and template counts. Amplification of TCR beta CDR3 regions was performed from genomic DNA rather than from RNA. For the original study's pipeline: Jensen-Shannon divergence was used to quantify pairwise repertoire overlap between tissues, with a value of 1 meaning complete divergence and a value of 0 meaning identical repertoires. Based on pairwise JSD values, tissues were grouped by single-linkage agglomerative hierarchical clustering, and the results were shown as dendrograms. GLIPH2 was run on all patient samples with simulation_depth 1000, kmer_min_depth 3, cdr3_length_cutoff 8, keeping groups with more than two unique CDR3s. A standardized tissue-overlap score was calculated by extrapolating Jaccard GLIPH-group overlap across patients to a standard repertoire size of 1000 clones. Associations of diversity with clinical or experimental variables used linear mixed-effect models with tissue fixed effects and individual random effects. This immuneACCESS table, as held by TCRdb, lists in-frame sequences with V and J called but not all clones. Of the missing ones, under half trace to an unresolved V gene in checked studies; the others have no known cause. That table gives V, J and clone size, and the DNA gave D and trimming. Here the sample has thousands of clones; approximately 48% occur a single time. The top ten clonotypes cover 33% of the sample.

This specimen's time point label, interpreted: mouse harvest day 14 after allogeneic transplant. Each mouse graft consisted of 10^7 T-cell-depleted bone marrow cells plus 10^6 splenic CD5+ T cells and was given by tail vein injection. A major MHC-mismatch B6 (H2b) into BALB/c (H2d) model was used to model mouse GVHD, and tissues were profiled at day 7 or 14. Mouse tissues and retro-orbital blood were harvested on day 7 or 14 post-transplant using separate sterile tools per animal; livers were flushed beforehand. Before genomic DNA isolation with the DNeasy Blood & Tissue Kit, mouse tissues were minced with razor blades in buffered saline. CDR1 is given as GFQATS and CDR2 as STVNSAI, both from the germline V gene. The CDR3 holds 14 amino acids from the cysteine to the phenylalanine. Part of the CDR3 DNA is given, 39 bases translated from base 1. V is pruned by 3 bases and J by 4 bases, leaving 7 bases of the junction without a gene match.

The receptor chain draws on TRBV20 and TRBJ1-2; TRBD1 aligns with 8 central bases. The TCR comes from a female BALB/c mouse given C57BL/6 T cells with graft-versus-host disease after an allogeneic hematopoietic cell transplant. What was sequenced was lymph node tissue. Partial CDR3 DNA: TGTGGTGCTAGCCAGGGGGCGCTCGGCTCCGACTACACC. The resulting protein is CGASQGALGSDYT. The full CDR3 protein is CGASQGALGSDYTF.